Presented here are 27 T cell receptor beta chains from one specimen sequenced in a study of CD8 T cells in ankylosing spondylitis. TCRdb itself ran the 5' RACE reads through MiXCR, one entry per CDR3 protein. Of 250,000 to 400,000 distinct CDR3 sequences listed, 9.5% to 13% are singletons. Sequencing used blood, either unsorted or a sorted T cell fraction (not recorded which). These receptors were obtained from a female donor with ankylosing spondylitis or in good health (not recorded which).

This chain uses TRBV5-6 with TRBJ2-1; 7 bases are shared with TRBD1. The CDR3 extends over 17 amino acids. With 3 bases clipped from V and 3 bases from J, the junction kept 12 bases outside the gene matches. Germline CDR1 reads SGHDT; CDR2 reads YYEEEE. CDR3 protein: CASSSHPWTGNYNEQFF. DNA of the CDR3: TGTGCCAGCAGCTCTCACCCATGGACAGGAAACTACAATGAGCAGTTCTTC.

This chain links TRBV7-2 with TRBJ1-2, with 7 bases matching TRBD1. Trimming at V came to 7 bases and at J to 4 bases, leaving 9 bases not matched to a gene. From germline, CDR1 is SGHTA and CDR2 FQGNSA. CDR3 length: 14 amino acids. The CDR3 protein is CASTVPGQTYGYTF. CDR3 DNA: TGTGCCAGCACCGTTCCGGGACAGACCTATGGCTACACCTTC.

Turning to this clonotype: It may be a read error: a sequence one base away is much more abundant. V is TRBV29-1 and J is TRBJ1-3; no clear D. Germline V gene sequence: CDR1 SQVTM, CDR2 ANQGSEA. CDR3 length: 12 amino acids. V was cut by 7 bases and J by 4 bases, with 11 bases left in between. DNA for the CDR3: TGCAGCGCGACATGGGAAGGAAACACCATATATTTT. Translating gives CSATWEGNTIYF.

This clonotype was detected only a few times. The rearrangement uses TRBV28 and TRBJ2-1, with TRBD2 matching over 7 bases. The CDR3 is 15 amino acids. CDR1 is MDHEN and CDR2 is SYDVKM in the germline V gene. The V gene end was trimmed by 4 bases and the J gene end by 0 bases; junction bases not matched to a gene: 3. Here the CDR3 reads CASSSTSRSYNEQFF. DNA for the CDR3: TGTGCCAGCAGTTCGACTAGCCGCTCCTACAATGAGCAGTTCTTC.

This clonotype was counted at least ten times. V and J are TRBV20-1 and TRBJ2-3; the match to TRBD2 covers 9 bases. V was clipped by 4 bases and J by 4 bases; unmatched bases: 12. The CDR3 covers 16 residues. From germline, CDR1 is DFQATT and CDR2 SNEGSKA (reference sequence). CDR3 sequence (DNA): TGCAGTGCTACTTATGGACTAGCGTATGGATCAGATACGCAGTATTTT. This sequence encodes CSATYGLAYGSDTQYF.

In this sample, this clonotype turned up many times. The V gene is TRBV29-1, the J gene TRBJ2-7; 9 bases align to TRBD1. This CDR3 is 14 amino acids long. CDR1 is SQVTM, CDR2 ANQGSEA, per germline. The trim removed 6 bases at V and 3 bases at J, leaving 9 bases unmatched. The CDR3: CSVRTGEGIYEQYF. The CDR3, as DNA: TGCAGCGTCAGGACAGGGGAAGGGATCTACGAGCAGTACTTC.

This clonotype was observed many times. The chain has TRBV28 and TRBJ2-7; 10 bases are shared with TRBD2. Germline lookup yields CDR1 MDHEN and CDR2 SYDVKM. This CDR3 comprises 15 residues. The V segment lost 4 bases and the J segment 6 bases; nucleotides outside the gene matches: 9. CDR3 sequence reads: CASSSQREGSIEQYF. The DNA of the CDR3 is TGTGCCAGCAGTTCCCAGCGGGAGGGTTCGATCGAGCAGTACTTC.

This clonotype was counted at least ten times. The junction does not match germline at one end; this may be a read error. This chain uses TRBV7-7 with TRBJ2-7; 9 bases map to TRBD2. The CDR3 spans 13 residues. From germline, CDR1 is SSHAT and CDR2 FNYEAQ (reference sequence). The CDR3 region is CASSPAGGAEQYF. CDR3 DNA sequence: TGTGCTAGCAGCCCGGCGGGAGGGGCCGAGCAGTACTTC.

This clonotype was counted only a few times. The V call is TRBV20-1, the J call TRBJ2-1; TRBD2 aligns across 15 bases. Germline CDR1 reads DFQATT; CDR2 reads SNEGSKA (reference sequence). Germline trimming cut 5 bases from V and 0 bases from J; bases unmatched to any gene: 8. There are 18 residues in the CDR3. Here the CDR3 reads CSAGGLAGGVISYNEQFF. CDR3 bases: TGCAGTGCTGGGGGACTAGCGGGAGGTGTTATCTCCTACAATGAGCAGTTCTTC.

This clonotype came up a few times. The chain carries TRBV5-1 and TRBJ2-7; TRBD2 is a possible D gene (5 bases). Trimming removed 2 bases at V and 1 base at J, with 19 bases between. This CDR3 is 17 amino acids long. Per germline, CDR1 SGHRS and CDR2 YFSETQ. CDR3 residues: CASSFFSDGIYSYEQYF. The CDR3, as DNA: TGCGCCAGCAGCTTCTTTTCTGACGGGATCTATTCCTACGAGCAGTACTTC.

V usage is TRBV4-3 and J usage is TRBJ2-3, with D perhaps TRBD2 (5 bases). Germline loops: CDR1 LGHNA, CDR2 YSLEER. The CDR3 covers 13 residues. V lost 1 base and J lost 8, with 10 bases in between. The CDR3 region has the DNA TGCGCCAGCAGCCAAGTGGCCGAGGGTACGCAGTATTTT. Protein product: CASSQVAEGTQYF.

This clonotype was found many times. This chain connects TRBV7-2 to TRBJ2-1; D gene unclear. The CDR3 loop spans 11 amino acids. V lost 1 base, J lost 10 bases, and 5 bases lay in between. Germline V gives CDR1 SGHTA, CDR2 FQGNSA. The CDR3 DNA reads TGTGCCAGCAGCTTAGACTCGGAGCAGTTCTTC. Amino acids: CASSLDSEQFF.

This clonotype was observed at least ten times. This chain uses TRBV3-1 with TRBJ2-3; 8 nucleotides agree with TRBD2. J lost 6 bases, V lost 0 bases, and 5 bases had no gene match. The length of the CDR3 is 15 residues. CDR1 and CDR2 (germline): LGHDT, YNNKEL (reference sequence). The CDR3 DNA reads TGTGCCAGCAGCCAAGAAGCGGGGGTCCTGGATACGCAGTATTTT. Its translation is CASSQEAGVLDTQYF.

The sample holds a few counts of this clonotype. This chain uses TRBV19 with TRBJ2-1; D ambiguous. Trimming removed 2 bases at V and 9 bases at J, with 8 bases between. CDR1 and CDR2 from the germline V gene are LNHDA and SQIVND (reference sequence). This CDR3 is built from 12 residues. The CDR3 region has the DNA TGTGCCAGTAGTATAACGTTGGGTGAGCAGTTCTTC. Amino acids: CASSITLGEQFF. The variable domain in full, with the rest retrieved from reference TRBV19 and TRBJ2-1, is DGGITQSPKYLFRKEGQNVTLSCEQNLNHDAMYWYRQDPGQGLRLIYYSQIVNDFQKGDIAEGYSVSREKKESFPLTVTSAQKNPTAFYLCASSITLGEQFFGPGTRLTVL.

This clonotype was seen many times. The chain couples TRBV29-1 to TRBJ2-3; D remains unclear. In germline, CDR1 is SQVTM, CDR2 ANQGSEA. The CDR3 totals 13 residues. V was cut by 3 bases and J by 0 bases, with 7 bases left in between. CDR3 nucleotide sequence: TGCAGCGTTGACGTCTCTAGCACAGATACGCAGTATTTT. This codes for CSVDVSSTDTQYF.

V usage is TRBV5-1 and J usage is TRBJ2-7, with 9 bases identical to TRBD2. Germline assignment: CDR1 SGHRS and CDR2 YFSETQ. This CDR3 is built from 17 residues. Trimming took 0 bases from V and 7 from J; bases not matched to a gene: 14. The CDR3 coding sequence is TGCGCCAGCAGCTTGGCCTGGCCTAGCGGGGAACTACGAGAGCAGTACTTC. Encoded protein: CASSLAWPSGELREQYF.

This clonotype was detected only once. Possible read error: a much larger clone is one base away. The rearrangement links TRBV28 to TRBJ1-1; D remains unclear. Germline V gives CDR1 MDHEN, CDR2 SYDVKM. The CDR3 is made up of 11 amino acids. The CDR3 DNA follows: TGTGGCAGCAGCAAGAACACTGAAGCTTTCTTT. Amino acids: CGSSKNTEAFF.

This clonotype was seen a few times. V gene TRBV29-1 combines with J gene TRBJ2-7; TRBD1 matches at 7 bases. With 6 bases clipped from V and 3 bases from J, the junction kept 8 bases outside the gene matches. The CDR3 has 13 amino acids. Germline CDR1 and CDR2: SQVTM and ANQGSEA. CDR3 in amino acids: CSVGTVVGYEQYF. The CDR3 nucleotides read TGCAGCGTCGGGACAGTAGTAGGCTACGAGCAGTACTTC.

At least ten counts were recorded for this clonotype. The chain has TRBV6-1 and TRBJ1-5; 10 positions match TRBD1. The germline CDR1 and CDR2 sequences are MNHNS and SASEGT. V lost 10 bases to trimming and J lost 5 bases; unmatched junction nucleotides: 5. This CDR3 has 13 residues. CDR3 nucleotide sequence: TGTGCCACCGGGACAGGGGATTATCAGCCCCAGCATTTT. This encodes CATGTGDYQPQHF.

The rearrangement links TRBV28 to TRBJ2-7; TRBD2 is a possible D gene (5 bases). The germline V and J ends were trimmed by 4 bases and 7 bases, with 11 bases remaining between them. This CDR3 region has 12 residues. Per the germline V gene, CDR1 is MDHEN and CDR2 is SYDVKM. Written as DNA, the CDR3 is TGTGCCAGCAGTTACTCGCGCGGGGAGCAGTACTTC. It encodes CASSYSRGEQYF.

This clonotype was seen many times. V and J are TRBV5-1 and TRBJ2-3; D is possibly TRBD2 (5 bases). Per the germline V gene, CDR1 is SGHRS and CDR2 is YFSETQ. This CDR3 spans 17 amino acids. Trimming left V 4 bases short and J 0 bases short, with 18 bases between. The CDR3 here is CASSRGVVRTSTDTQYF. The CDR3 coding sequence is TGCGCCAGCAGCCGCGGCGTGGTTAGGACTAGCACAGATACGCAGTATTTT.

This clonotype has at least ten counts. V and J are TRBV10-3 and TRBJ2-7, with D perhaps assigned TRBD1 or TRBD2 (5 bases each). Germline CDR1 ENHRY, CDR2 SYGVKD. V was cut by 7 bases and J by 7 bases, with 26 bases left in between. There are 16 residues in the CDR3. CDR3 sequence (DNA): TGTGCCATCACCACCACACTAGGGGTCGAAGTTGGTGAGCAGTACTTC. This gives the protein CAITTTLGVEVGEQYF.

This chain links TRBV5-1 with TRBJ2-3; TRBD1 matches 8 bases. The CDR3 spans 15 residues. V lost 0 bases and J lost 4; bases outside the gene matches: 4. Germline V gene data show CDR1 as SGHRS and CDR2 as YFSETQ. In nucleotides, the CDR3 is TGCGCCAGCAGCTTGGAGGACAGGGCGGCAGATACGCAGTATTTT. Protein product: CASSLEDRAADTQYF.

V usage is TRBV20-1 and J usage is TRBJ2-7; 9 nucleotides align to TRBD2. The V and J ends lost 1 base and 1 base, in that order; junction bases with no gene match: 8. Germline V gene sequence: CDR1 DFQATT, CDR2 SNEGSKA (reference sequence). The CDR3 extends over 16 amino acids. The CDR3 sequence is CSARASGKTSSYEQYF. As DNA, the CDR3 is TGCAGTGCTAGAGCTAGCGGGAAGACGAGTTCCTACGAGCAGTACTTC.

This clonotype was seen a handful of times. This chain uses TRBV7-9 with TRBJ1-3; D is ambiguous. V was pared by 5 bases and J by 0 bases, with 8 bases between. CDR3 length: 14 amino acids. Per the germline V gene, CDR1 is SEHNR and CDR2 is FQNEAQ (reference sequence). The CDR3, as DNA: TGTGCCAGCAGCAAGACCGACTCTGGAAACACCATATATTTT. Its protein is CASSKTDSGNTIYF.

This clonotype was found many times. The chain links TRBV20-1 to TRBJ2-3, with 9 bases that match TRBD2. Trimming took 8 bases from V and 2 from J; bases not matched to a gene: 14. CDR1 and CDR2 from the germline V gene are DFQATT and SNEGSKA (reference sequence). The CDR3 extends over 16 amino acids. CDR3 sequence (DNA): TGCAGTCCCCAGGGTCCAGCGGGAGGTCCCACAGATACGCAGTATTTT. Translated, it gives CSPQGPAGGPTDTQYF.

This clonotype has a handful of counts. This rearrangement joins TRBV10-3 to TRBJ2-1; 9 bases line up with TRBD1. Per germline, CDR1 ENHRY and CDR2 SYGVKD. J lost 4 bases, V lost 3 bases, and 4 bases had no gene match. This CDR3 has 15 residues. Here the CDR3 reads CAISESGTGYNEQFF. Written as DNA, the CDR3 is TGTGCCATCAGTGAATCTGGGACAGGGTACAATGAGCAGTTCTTC.